This T cell receptor (beta chain) was recovered during a study of molecular identifiers for immune sequencing clone quantification (dated by TCRdb to the late 2010s). For context, the study as a whole: For a replicate experiment, the RNA from either 20,000 or 100,000 naive CD8 T cells was divided into five aliquots, and four of those aliquots went on to sequencing. CD8 T cells were used in a methods study to benchmark molecular-identifier clustering-based TCR repertoire sequencing (MIDCIRS) and TCR RNA copy counting. Study-level results and caveats: Even against a background of around 900,000 naive CD8 T cells, spiked-in Jurkat TCR RNA amounting to a single cell's worth was reported to be detectable. Highly expanded clone sizes could be underestimated if identical TCR molecules share a barcode. In CMV-specific effector cells, clones with more than 20 RNA copies contained over 99% of molecules, whereas in naive cells such clones contained under 1% of molecules. The naive libraries included spiked-in Jurkat TCR RNA (about nine copies' worth), and this Jurkat TCR RNA is not part of the donor repertoire. When barcode sub-clustering was omitted, TCR diversity was inflated by chimeric consensus sequences, with chimeras reaching as high as 47%. Modeling gave 3 to 3.5 recovered TCR RNA copies per cell versus about 10 by digital PCR, implying approximately 30% capture efficiency.

Ends trimmed: V by 0 bases, J by 3 bases; bases unmatched to a gene: 5. CDR1 and CDR2 were assigned from the germline V gene (reference sequence) as SEHNR and FQNEAQ. Spanning cysteine to phenylalanine, the CDR3 consists of 17 amino acids. Solely the CDR3 DNA is kept, with 51 bases framed from the first base. The receptor library was made with PCR. Sequenced on a NextSeq 500. Bulk TCR libraries were generated as previously described, with the TCR primers listed in Table S5 used. The Qiagen AllPrep DNA/RNA kit was used to purify total RNA. Before any analysis, reads coming from multiple sequencing runs of the same library were combined into one pool. In the authors' own workflow: Reads were retained only if the reads had an exact TCR constant sequence, and the retained reads were trimmed to 150 nt and grouped according to their 12-nt molecular barcodes. Reads inside each barcode group were sub-clustered using a 15% Levenshtein threshold, and a quality-weighted consensus sequence was constructed for each RNA molecule. Non-functional sequences were discarded, and so were lower-count sequences lying one edit away from another sequence. On the basis of fitting two negative binomial distributions, barcode sub-clusters with fewer than 20% of the maximum read count were discarded. TCRdb cleaned the public reads at Q25 with fastp, built clones with MiXCR and kept in-frame beta chains. Records with the same CDR3 protein are collapsed into one entry carrying the most frequent genes and DNA. TCRdb's processing, not the authors' own work, is the source of the V and J calls. Present in this sample are about 510,000 distinct CDR3 sequences, around 23% of which were seen just once. The ten largest clonotypes hold around 0.76% of the sample.

There are many counts of this clonotype. No cognate antigen has been identified for it. Base qualities are not at hand, and no much larger clone is one base apart. Libraries of naive CD8 T cells were built from 20,000 to 1,000,000 sorted cells, with 10%, 30% or 50% of the purified RNA used. Naive CD8 T cells, defined as CD8+CD4-CCR7+CD45RA+, were FACS-sorted into RLT Plus buffer on a BD FACSAria II. To test detection sensitivity, Jurkat RNA equivalent to more than 8 TCR copies was spiked into samples of roughly 17,000-1,000,000 naive CD8 T cells. CD8 T cells were enriched using RosetteSep CD8+ T Cell Enrichment Cocktail and Ficoll-Paque, and the enriched cells then underwent ACK red cell lysis.

Sequenced sample: naive CD8+ T cells from blood, with Jurkat cell RNA spiked in. What this sample's cell subset or site label stands for: FACS-sorted CD8+CD4-CCR7+CD45RA+ naive T cells. The chain links TRBV7-9 with TRBJ2-7, and TRBD2 matches 13 of the central bases. This clonotype originated in a human donor in good health. Some libraries in this study had Jurkat cell RNA spiked in. The DNA sequence is as follows: TGTGCCAGCAGCTTAGCGTCGTGGACTAGCGGGGGCTACGAGCAGTACTTC. Its translation is CASSLASWTSGGYEQYF.